These 9 T cell receptor beta chains were all obtained from the same sample, sequenced in a study of T cell repertoires in cytomegalovirus infection. TCRdb reprocessed the reads with MiXCR, giving one entry per CDR3 protein. The sample lists fewer than 900,000 distinct CDR3 sequences, roughly 29% occurring once. No antigen has been identified for these receptors. Specimen: cultured CD8+ T cells from PBMCs, collected from culture after CMV antigen stimulation. The source of these receptors is a human donor in good health (CMV status not recorded). Some clones in this sample may be carry-over from other donors' samples.

The chain couples TRBV6-2 or TRBV6-3 to TRBJ2-5, with 9 bases matching TRBD2. The CDR3 runs to 17 residues. Germline V lookup: CDR1 MNHEY, CDR2 SVGEGT. Trimming removed 6 bases from V and 1 base from J; junction bases left unmatched: 12. Here the CDR3 reads CASRIGTSLRPQETQYF. Here the CDR3 DNA reads TGTGCCAGCAGGATAGGGACTAGCTTGAGACCCCAAGAGACCCAGTACTTC.

In nucleotides, the CDR3 is TGTGCCAGCGGCCCTAGTATTCGGGTCGAAGCTTTCTTT. Translated: CASGPSIRVEAFF. The V and J genes are TRBV6-8 and TRBJ1-1; D unclear. V gave up 8 bases and J gave up 8 bases, with 18 bases separating them. Germline CDR1 reads MNHGY; CDR2 reads SAAAGT. CDR3 length: 13 residues.

V is TRBV6-1 and J is TRBJ1-1; TRBD1 aligns across 11 bases. Trimming at V came to 3 bases and at J to 3 bases, leaving 3 bases not matched to a gene. The CDR3 has 15 residues. In germline, CDR1 is MNHNS, CDR2 SASEGT. CDR3 protein: CASSEDRGRDTEAFF. The CDR3 DNA reads TGTGCCAGCAGTGAGGACAGGGGGCGGGACACTGAAGCTTTCTTT.

This chain links TRBV6-5 with TRBJ1-1; 7 bases align to TRBD1. Germline loops: CDR1 MNHEY, CDR2 SVGAGI. V lost 0 bases and J lost 4; bases outside the gene matches: 8. The CDR3 totals 16 residues. In DNA form, the CDR3 reads TGTGCCAGCAGTTACTCGGGGTTACAGGGGCTCACTGAAGCTTTCTTT. It specifies CASSYSGLQGLTEAFF.

This clonotype was counted between two and nine times. The chain uses TRBV6-5 and TRBJ1-1; unclear D gene. Germline V gives CDR1 MNHEY, CDR2 SVGAGI. The V end was cut by 0 bases, the J end by 11 bases, with 13 bases between. The CDR3 consists of 13 residues. The CDR3 sequence: CASSYSDGGVAFF. DNA of the CDR3: TGTGCCAGCAGTTACTCTGACGGCGGGGTGGCTTTCTTT.

This chain joins TRBV7-2 and TRBJ2-7; D may be TRBD2 (6 bases). Trimming left V 1 base short and J 3 bases short, with 13 bases between. CDR1 is SGHTA and CDR2 is FQGNSA in the germline V gene. The CDR3 runs to 15 residues. The CDR3 loop reads CASSLEGGVNYEQYF. The CDR3 nucleotides read TGTGCCAGCAGCTTAGAAGGAGGGGTAAACTACGAGCAGTACTTC.

CDR3 sequence: CASSQESQKNTEAFF. In nucleotides, the CDR3 is TGCGCCAGCAGCCAAGAATCACAGAAGAACACTGAAGCTTTCTTT. This chain links TRBV4-1 with TRBJ1-1; no clear D. The CDR3 extends over 15 amino acids. Trimming cost V 0 bases and J 1 base, with 9 bases left between them. Germline V gives CDR1 MGHRA, CDR2 YSYEKL.

With regard to this clonotype: Compared with germline, one end of the junction differs, possibly owing to a read error. V is TRBV4-2 and J is TRBJ2-1; 13 nucleotides agree with TRBD2. The length of the CDR3 is 14 residues. Looked up from germline, CDR1 is LGHNA and CDR2 is YNFKEQ. Here the CDR3 reads CASSQELAGGPWVF. The CDR3 region has the DNA TGTGCCAGCAGCCAAGAACTAGCGGGGGGGCCCTGGGTCTTC.

J is TRBJ1-1 and V is TRBV7-9; a possible D gene is TRBD1 (5 bases). V was pared by 5 bases and J by 4 bases, with 11 bases between. CDR1 is SEHNR, CDR2 FQNEAQ, per germline (reference sequence). The CDR3 is made up of 13 amino acids. CDR3 residues: CASSVPGRTEAFF. In nucleotides, the CDR3 is TGTGCCAGCAGCGTGCCAGGGCGCACTGAAGCTTTCTTT.